The clone carrying this TCR beta chain has only a few counts. This record comes from a study of blood T cell repertoires in COVID-19. Turning to the study itself: Collection of acute and convalescent COVID-19 samples took place in the United States, Italy and Spain. The cDNA or gDNA used as material had been derived from T cells, B-cell-depleted T cells, or PBMCs.

Authors' processing steps: The assay estimated nucleated cells by amplifying reference gene primers. The assay was immunoSEQ multiplex PCR, and TCRdb's table has in-frame clones only and misses some. Clonal size and the V and J genes are those of that table, whereas D and trimming came from the DNA. The sample yields about 14,000 clones, roughly 72% seen once. The sequenced sample was peripheral blood. The clonotype was recovered from a man aged 65-85 years with acute or convalescent COVID-19.

The CDR3: CAWSRSPNQPQHF. The DNA of the CDR3 is TGTGCCTGGAGTCGTAGCCCCAATCAGCCCCAGCATTTT. The chain couples TRBV30 to TRBJ1-5, with D uncertain. V was pared by 2 bases and J by 3 bases, with 8 bases between. Germline V gene lookup returns CDR1 GTSNPN and CDR2 SVGIG (reference sequence). The CDR3 consists of 13 residues.